The 32 T cell receptor beta chains presented below share a single source sample, sequenced in a study of shared clonotypes between healthy human individuals. The naive CD8 fraction comprised CD45RO-negative cells positively selected for CCR7 and excluded terminally differentiated effector memory CD45RA+ cells. Generated by immunoSEQ multiplex PCR, the TCRdb table keeps only in-frame clones and is missing some. The data contain around 1,900,000 clones, 90% to 95% of them seen just once; the ten biggest clones take up over 1.5%. Material: naive CD8+ T cells from PBMCs. Source of these receptors: a man aged 18-30 years in good health. Some clones in this sample may be carry-over from other donors' samples.

Here the CDR3 DNA reads TGTGCCAGCAGCGGGCCGGGACGGATGAACACTGAAGCTTTCTTT. Amino acid sequence: CASSGPGRMNTEAFF. V usage is TRBV5-4 and J usage is TRBJ1-1, with a tentative D call TRBD1 (5 bases). V was pared by 4 bases and J by 0 bases, with 13 bases between. The CDR3 runs 15 residues. Germline V gene lookup returns CDR1 SGHNT and CDR2 YYREEE (reference sequence).

The chain has TRBV19 and TRBJ1-5; 8 bases fit TRBD1. The CDR3 runs to 13 residues. V gave up 4 bases and J gave up 8 bases; unmatched junction bases: 4. Germline V CDR1 and CDR2: LNHDA, SQIVND (reference sequence). The CDR3 DNA reads as TGTGCCAGTAGTACGGACAGGGTCAAGCCCCAGCATTTT. Encoded protein: CASSTDRVKPQHF.

J is TRBJ1-1 and V is TRBV11-2; D might be TRBD1 (5 bases). Germline CDR1 and CDR2: SGHAT and FQNNGV. V lost 1 base and J 7 bases, leaving 16 bases between the germline ends. The CDR3 is made up of 15 amino acids. CDR3 in amino acids: CASSLAPRDGIEAFF. The CDR3 DNA reads as TGTGCCAGCAGCTTAGCGCCAAGGGACGGAATTGAAGCTTTCTTT.

This rearrangement joins TRBV11-3 to TRBJ2-7, with D tentatively TRBD2 (5 bases). CDR1 and CDR2 from the germline V gene are SGHNT and YENEEA. The V and J ends lost 5 bases and 5 bases respectively, with 10 bases between them. The CDR3 has 12 amino acids. CDR3 nucleotide sequence: TGTGCCAGCAGCCGCCGGGATCACGAGCAGTACTTC. This encodes CASSRRDHEQYF.

The chain employs TRBV7-9 and TRBJ2-5; D not certain. The CDR3 totals 12 residues. Germline V gene data show CDR1 as SEHNR and CDR2 as FQNEAQ (reference sequence). V was pared by 5 bases and J by 5 bases, with 9 bases between. As DNA, the CDR3 is TGTGCCAGCAGCGACCATATGGAGACCCAGTACTTC. It specifies CASSDHMETQYF.

The rearrangement uses TRBV27 and TRBJ2-1; D is undetermined. With 5 bases removed from V and 2 bases from J, the gap between germline ends came to 4 bases. The length of the CDR3 is 12 residues. Germline CDR1 MNHEY, CDR2 SMNVEV (reference sequence). CDR3 nucleotide sequence: TGTGCCAGCAGTCGACCCTACAATGAGCAGTTCTTC. The encoded protein is CASSRPYNEQFF.

This clone has only one observation. The chain employs TRBV7-9 and TRBJ2-1; the match to TRBD2 covers 10 bases. J lost 4 bases, V lost 0 bases, and 6 bases had no gene match. In germline, CDR1 is SEHNR, CDR2 FQNEAQ (reference sequence). The CDR3 totals 17 residues. The CDR3 DNA reads as TGTGCCAGCAGCTTAGCGGGGCTAGCGGGAGCTTACAATGAGCAGTTCTTC. This sequence encodes CASSLAGLAGAYNEQFF. Full variable domain (outside the CDR3, taken from reference TRBV7-9 and TRBJ2-1): DTGVSQNPRHKITKRGQNVTFRCDPISEHNRLYWYRQTLGQGPEFLTYFQNEAQLEKSRLLSDRFSAERPKGSFSTLEIQRTEQGDSAMYLCASSLAGLAGAYNEQFFGPGTRLTVL.

The table lists this clone with a count of one. The chain combines TRBV9 with TRBJ2-1; the D is unclear. The V end was cut by 3 bases, the J end by 2 bases, with 15 bases between. Germline CDR1 and CDR2: SGDLS and YYNGEE. The CDR3 extends over 16 amino acids. The CDR3 loop reads CASSATPDGTYNEQFF. DNA of the CDR3: TGTGCCAGCAGCGCCACCCCGGACGGTACCTACAATGAGCAGTTCTTC. The full variable domain, its missing parts supplied by reference TRBV9 and TRBJ2-1, is DSGVTQTPKHLITATGQRVTLRCSPRSGDLSVYWYQQSLDQGLQFLIQYYNGEERAKGNILERFSAQQFPDLHSELNLSSLELGDSALYFCASSATPDGTYNEQFFGPGTRLTVL.

V usage is TRBV9 and J usage is TRBJ2-3; 15 bases agree with TRBD2. Per germline, CDR1 SGDLS and CDR2 YYNGEE. The CDR3 spans 17 residues. J gave up 3 bases and V 4 bases, and 6 bases lay outside the gene matches. CDR3 sequence (DNA): TGTGCCAGCAGCCCCTGGGGGACTAGCGGGAGGACAGATACGCAGTATTTT. Protein: CASSPWGTSGRTDTQYF.

This rearrangement joins TRBV27 to TRBJ2-7; possibly TRBD1 or TRBD2 for D (5 bases each). Germline-derived CDR1 and CDR2 are MNHEY and SMNVEV (reference sequence). CDR3 size: 12 residues. The V gene lost 10 bases and the J gene lost 7 bases, with 17 bases spanning the gap. The CDR3 DNA follows: TGTGCCACCTCCCCCGGGACCCGGGAGCAGTACTTC. Translated, it gives CATSPGTREQYF.

This sequence joins TRBV30 and TRBJ1-1, with D maybe TRBD1 (5 bases). Germline assignment: CDR1 GTSNPN and CDR2 SVGIG (reference sequence). There are 12 residues in the CDR3. The V and J ends lost 0 bases and 6 bases respectively, with 8 bases between them. The CDR3 region has the DNA TGTGCCTGGAGTGTACGGGGACCTGAAGCTTTCTTT. Protein sequence: CAWSVRGPEAFF.

The chain links TRBV2 to TRBJ2-7; 7 bases map to TRBD1. V trimming: 8 bases; J trimming: 0 bases; junction bases outside the gene matches: 7. CDR3 length equals 14 residues. Per germline, CDR1 SNHLY and CDR2 FYNNEI. The CDR3 DNA reads as TGTGCCAGCGATCCGGGACAGCTCTCCTACGAGCAGTACTTC. Amino acid sequence: CASDPGQLSYEQYF.

This clone has only a few counts. J is TRBJ2-1 and V is TRBV14, with TRBD2 matching over 11 bases. Germline assignment: CDR1 SGHDN and CDR2 FVKESK. V gave up 3 bases and J gave up 5 bases; unmatched junction bases: 3. This CDR3 is built from 15 residues. The CDR3 region has the DNA TGTGCCAGCAGCCAGGGGACTAGCGGAAACAATGAGCAGTTCTTC. This sequence encodes CASSQGTSGNNEQFF.

The rearrangement joins TRBV10-3 to TRBJ1-5; D not resolved. V lost 0 bases to trimming and J lost 3 bases, with 12 bases between them. The length of the CDR3 is 16 residues. From germline, CDR1 is ENHRY and CDR2 SYGVKD. The CDR3 region is CAISESQVSDNQPQHF. CDR3 nucleotide sequence: TGTGCCATCAGTGAGTCGCAGGTATCGGACAATCAGCCCCAGCATTTT.

V is TRBV9 and J is TRBJ1-3; possibly TRBD1 for D (6 bases). Trimming removed 6 bases at V and 4 bases at J, with 17 bases between. Germline V gene lookup returns CDR1 SGDLS and CDR2 YYNGEE. The CDR3 runs to 15 residues. The CDR3 protein is CASTQDEGGGNTIYF. DNA for the CDR3: TGTGCCAGCACCCAGGACGAGGGGGGCGGAAACACCATATATTTT.

As regards this clone: Compared with germline, one end of the junction differs, possibly owing to a read error. This chain joins TRBV7-9 and TRBJ1-5; D is uncertain. The CDR3 length is 13 residues. Germline V lookup: CDR1 SEHNR, CDR2 FQNEAQ (reference sequence). This CDR3 is CAISDGSNQPQHF. The CDR3, as DNA: TGTGCCATCAGCGACGGTAGCAATCAGCCCCAGCATTTT.

The chain couples TRBV11-2 to TRBJ2-7; D gene unclear. Germline V CDR1 and CDR2: SGHAT, FQNNGV. V lost 4 bases, J lost 2 bases, and 15 bases lay in between. The CDR3 length is 15 residues. The CDR3 region has the DNA TGTGCCAGCAGCTACCATTGGACGGATACCTACGAGCAGTACTTC. Its translation is CASSYHWTDTYEQYF. The whole variable domain, filled in from reference TRBV11-2 and TRBJ2-7, reads EAGVAQSPRYKIIEKRQSVAFWCNPISGHATLYWYQQILGQGPKLLIQFQNNGVVDDSQLPKDRFSAERLKGVDSTLKIQPAKLEDSAVYLCASSYHWTDTYEQYFGPGTRLTVT.

The genes are TRBV27 and TRBJ2-7; no definite D call. Germline V gene sequence: CDR1 MNHEY, CDR2 SMNVEV (reference sequence). The CDR3 is 17 residues long. V was cut by 2 bases and J by 4 bases, with 21 bases left in between. This CDR3 reads CASSLLQIKQNPYEQYF. CDR3 DNA: TGTGCCAGCAGTTTACTCCAGATAAAACAGAACCCGTACGAGCAGTACTTC.

The chain links TRBV9 to TRBJ2-7; D perhaps matches TRBD1 (5 bases). Trimming left V 4 bases short and J 4 bases short, with 15 bases between. Germline CDR1 and CDR2: SGDLS and YYNGEE. This CDR3 contains 14 residues. The CDR3 DNA follows: TGTGCCAGCAGCCCAGGGCAGCTAGTGTACGAGCAGTACTTC. Its protein product is CASSPGQLVYEQYF.

This sequence joins TRBV10-3 and TRBJ2-7; 7 nucleotides match TRBD2. V lost 8 bases to trimming and J lost 2 bases; unmatched junction nucleotides: 3. Germline assignment: CDR1 ENHRY and CDR2 SYGVKD. This CDR3 contains 12 residues. This chain's CDR3 is CAIGAGAYEQYF. The CDR3 DNA is TGTGCCATCGGGGCGGGGGCCTACGAGCAGTACTTC.

This clone was seen a single time. This sequence joins TRBV15 and TRBJ2-2, with D unresolved. Germline CDR1 is LNHNV and CDR2 is YYDKDF (reference sequence). V was cut by 1 base and J by 7 bases, with 7 bases left in between. The length of the CDR3 is 13 residues. In DNA form, the CDR3 reads TGTGCCACCAGCAGAGGGGGTTTCGGGGAGCTGTTTTTT. Amino acid sequence: CATSRGGFGELFF.

J is TRBJ2-3 and V is TRBV7-9, with D unclear. V was cut by 6 bases and J by 1 base, with 17 bases left in between. The CDR3 is 16 residues long. CDR1 and CDR2 from the germline V gene are SEHNR and FQNEAQ (reference sequence). In DNA form, the CDR3 reads TGTGCCAGCAGGCCCGGTCGGGCAGACCGCACAGATACGCAGTATTTT. Residues: CASRPGRADRTDTQYF.

The J gene is TRBJ1-2, the V gene TRBV29-1, with TRBD1 as a possible D gene (6 bases). Trimming left V 4 bases short and J 2 bases short, with 20 bases between. CDR1 is SQVTM, CDR2 ANQGSEA, per germline. The CDR3 contains 16 residues. CDR3: CSVVGQPKNGNYGYTF. CDR3 bases: TGCAGCGTTGTAGGACAGCCCAAGAATGGGAACTATGGCTACACCTTC. The full variable domain, completed using reference TRBV29-1 and TRBJ1-2, is SAVISQKPSRDICQRGTSLTIQCQVDSQVTMMFWYRQQPGQSLTLIATANQGSEATYESGFVIDKFPISRPNLTFSTLTVSNMSPEDSSIYLCSVVGQPKNGNYGYTFGSGTRLTVV.

This sequence joins TRBV30 and TRBJ2-1; no clear D gene. The CDR3 runs to 11 residues. Per germline, CDR1 GTSNPN and CDR2 SVGIG (reference sequence). V dropped 0 bases and J dropped 10 bases, with 7 bases sitting between them. The CDR3 DNA follows: TGTGCCTGGAGTGTAGGATGGGAGCAGTTCTTC. It yields the protein CAWSVGWEQFF.

The rearrangement links TRBV7-6 to TRBJ2-1; 9 nucleotides line up with TRBD2. Germline-derived CDR1 and CDR2 are SGHVS and FNYEAQ. Trimming took 1 base from V and 7 from J; bases not matched to a gene: 11. CDR3 length equals 17 residues. The CDR3 sequence: CASSLGGGRAISNEQFF. CDR3 in DNA: TGTGCCAGCAGCTTAGGGGGCGGGAGGGCCATATCGAATGAGCAGTTCTTC.

The chain is built from TRBV14 and TRBJ2-2; D gene ambiguous. This CDR3 has 13 amino acids. CDR1 is SGHDN, CDR2 FVKESK, per germline. Trimming stripped 0 bases from V and 4 bases from J, with 3 bases between. CDR3 nucleotide sequence: TGTGCCAGCAGCCAAGATTCCACCGGGGAGCTGTTTTTT. The encoded protein is CASSQDSTGELFF.

The CDR3 here is CATGLGGFYGYTF. The DNA of the CDR3 is TGTGCCACCGGCCTCGGGGGTTTCTATGGCTACACCTTC. This sequence joins TRBV15 and TRBJ1-2, with D maybe TRBD1 (5 bases). The length of the CDR3 is 13 residues. Germline V gives CDR1 LNHNV, CDR2 YYDKDF (reference sequence). The germline V and J ends were trimmed by 8 bases and 4 bases, with 14 bases remaining between them. The full variable domain, its missing parts supplied by reference TRBV15 and TRBJ1-2, is DAMVIQNPRYQVTQFGKPVTLSCSQTLNHNVMYWYQQKSSQAPKLLFHYYDKDFNNEADTPDNFQSRRPNTSFCFLDIRSPGLGDTAMYLCATGLGGFYGYTFGSGTRLTVV.

The rearrangement joins TRBV5-8 to TRBJ1-5, with a weak D call TRBD1 (5 bases). Germline V gives CDR1 SGHTS, CDR2 YDEGEE. CDR3 length: 15 residues. V was clipped by 0 bases and J by 2 bases, with 9 bases between them. Written as DNA, the CDR3 is TGTGCCAGCAGCTTGGAGGGACGGGGCAATCAGCCCCAGCATTTT. Protein product: CASSLEGRGNQPQHF.

The chain couples TRBV11-2 to TRBJ2-1; no clear D. There are 12 residues in the CDR3. Germline V gene data show CDR1 as SGHAT and CDR2 as FQNNGV. Trimming cost V 1 base and J 10 bases, with 8 bases left between them. The CDR3 bases are TGTGCCAGCAGCTTAGTTGTAACGGAGCAGTTCTTC. It codes for CASSLVVTEQFF.

The rearrangement uses TRBV7-9 and TRBJ1-5; 8 nucleotides line up with TRBD1. There are 15 residues in the CDR3. Germline lookup yields CDR1 SEHNR and CDR2 FQNEAQ (reference sequence). V lost 5 bases and J lost 7; bases outside the gene matches: 10. The CDR3 is CASSLDRGRGQPQHF. CDR3 bases: TGTGCCAGCAGCCTCGACAGGGGACGGGGGCAGCCCCAGCATTTT. Complete variable domain (other parts from reference TRBV7-9 and TRBJ1-5): DTGVSQNPRHKITKRGQNVTFRCDPISEHNRLYWYRQTLGQGPEFLTYFQNEAQLEKSRLLSDRFSAERPKGSFSTLEIQRTEQGDSAMYLCASSLDRGRGQPQHFGDGTRLSIL.

The chain joins TRBV7-2 to TRBJ2-5; D not resolved. Germline CDR1 reads SGHTA; CDR2 reads FQGNSA. The CDR3 covers 16 residues. With 0 bases removed from V and 5 bases from J, the gap between germline ends came to 16 bases. The CDR3 nucleotides are TGTGCCAGCAGCTTAGCGCTTAGGGTCTTTGCGGAGACCCAGTACTTC. Its translation: CASSLALRVFAETQYF.

Comment on this clone: The same CDR3 arises from other DNA sequences in this sample as well. This chain links TRBV6-5 with TRBJ2-3; 12 nucleotides match TRBD2. The CDR3 extends over 14 amino acids. V shed 6 bases, J shed 3 bases, and the junction held 1 base outside the gene matches. Per germline, CDR1 MNHEY and CDR2 SVGAGI. CDR3 protein: CASSLAGGTDTQYF. For the CDR3, the DNA is TGTGCCAGCAGCCTAGCGGGAGGGACAGATACGCAGTATTTT.